This passage covers 10 T cell receptor beta chains from one sample sequenced in a study of cytomegalovirus exposure and HLA in healthy donors. The primer mix had 60 Vbeta and 13 Jbeta primers. TCRdb's table, derived via immunoSEQ multiplex PCR, lists solely in-frame clones and lacks some. The repertoire holds some 180,000 clones, over 75% seen once, with 1.5% to 2% in the top ten. The sequenced material came from PBMCs. Receptors were obtained from a woman under 40 in good health and CMV-seronegative.

The rearrangement links TRBV25-1 to TRBJ2-3, with a weak D call TRBD1 (6 bases). The CDR3 loop spans 15 amino acids. V lost 6 bases and J lost 5, with 18 bases in between. The germline V gene encodes CDR1 MGHDK and CDR2 SYGVNS. This CDR3 is CASSAPGARGDTQYF. The CDR3 DNA sequence: TGTGCCAGCAGCGCCCCAGGGGCCCGAGGAGATACGCAGTATTTT.

The chain is built from TRBV27 and TRBJ2-3; 9 nucleotides match TRBD2. CDR1 is MNHEY, CDR2 SMNVEV, per germline (reference sequence). The length of the CDR3 is 16 residues. V was clipped by 3 bases and J by 1 base; unmatched bases: 5. For the CDR3, the DNA is TGTGCCAGCAGTTTGGGGGTAGCGGGGGGCACAGATACGCAGTATTTT. Its translation is CASSLGVAGGTDTQYF.

The chain employs TRBV7-6 and TRBJ2-7, with TRBD1 as a possible D gene (6 bases). From germline, CDR1 is SGHVS and CDR2 FNYEAQ. V gave up 0 bases and J gave up 3 bases, with 9 bases separating them. The CDR3 is 14 residues long. This CDR3 reads CASSLAQGYYEQYF. The CDR3 DNA is TGTGCCAGCAGCTTAGCTCAGGGGTACTACGAGCAGTACTTC.

The CDR3 nucleotides are TGCGCCAGCAGCCCTACCTCTACGACCTACGAGCAGTACTTC. Translation gives CASSPTSTTYEQYF. This chain links TRBV4-1 with TRBJ2-7; unclear D gene. The CDR3 is 14 amino acids. Per germline, CDR1 MGHRA and CDR2 YSYEKL. V was pared by 4 bases and J by 2 bases, with 12 bases between.

This clone was counted a single time. The chain recombines TRBV30 with TRBJ2-7, with a tentative D call TRBD2 (7 bases). V dropped 5 bases and J dropped 0 bases, with 14 bases sitting between them. This CDR3 contains 14 residues. Germline assignment: CDR1 GTSNPN and CDR2 SVGIG (reference sequence). The CDR3 region has the DNA TGTGCCTGGTCTTGGGGGGGCAGCTCCTACGAGCAGTACTTC. Its translation is CAWSWGGSSYEQYF.

This chain joins TRBV5-1 and TRBJ2-5; the match to TRBD1 covers 7 bases. The germline gives CDR1 SGHRS, CDR2 YFSETQ. The CDR3 length is 16 residues. J gave up 0 bases and V 4 bases, and 9 bases lay outside the gene matches. CDR3 bases: TGCGCCAGCAGCACTTCCGGGACAGTAGACCAAGAGACCCAGTACTTC. Residues: CASSTSGTVDQETQYF. The full variable domain, completed using reference TRBV5-1 and TRBJ2-5, is KAGVTQTPRYLIKTRGQQVTLSCSPISGHRSVSWYQQTPGQGLQFLFEYFSETQRNKGNFPGRFSGRQFSNSRSEMNVSTLELGDSALYLCASSTSGTVDQETQYFGPGTRLLVL.

This chain links TRBV5-1 with TRBJ2-3, with 8 bases fitting TRBD2. With 0 bases clipped from V and 1 base from J, the junction kept 7 bases outside the gene matches. This CDR3 is 17 amino acids long. Per the germline V gene, CDR1 is SGHRS and CDR2 is YFSETQ. The DNA of the CDR3 is TGCGCCAGCAGCTTGGGCGGGGGGAATTTGGGCACAGATACGCAGTATTTT. This gives the protein CASSLGGGNLGTDTQYF.

The gene calls are TRBV5-4 and TRBJ1-1; TRBD1 matches at 10 bases. J lost 3 bases, V lost 6 bases, and 5 bases had no gene match. Germline V CDR1 and CDR2: SGHNT, YYREEE (reference sequence). The length of the CDR3 is 14 residues. Here the CDR3 DNA reads TGTGCCAGCACCAGGGACAGGGGCGACACTGAAGCTTTCTTT. Amino acid sequence: CASTRDRGDTEAFF.

This rearrangement joins TRBV7-3 to TRBJ1-2; 8 bases agree with TRBD1. The CDR3 contains 13 residues. The V gene end was trimmed by 1 base and the J gene end by 6 bases; junction bases not matched to a gene: 1. The germline CDR1 and CDR2 sequences are SGHTA and FQGTGA. DNA of the CDR3: TGTGCCAGCAGCTTAATGGGACAGGATGGCTACACCTTC. Residues: CASSLMGQDGYTF.

This chain links TRBV27 with TRBJ2-1, with D unclear. Trimming cost V 5 bases and J 9 bases, with 14 bases left between them. CDR1 and CDR2 (germline): MNHEY, SMNVEV (reference sequence). The CDR3 consists of 13 residues. CDR3 bases: TGTGCCAGCAGTGAAATCACGTTCGGTGAGCAGTTCTTC. Translating it yields CASSEITFGEQFF.